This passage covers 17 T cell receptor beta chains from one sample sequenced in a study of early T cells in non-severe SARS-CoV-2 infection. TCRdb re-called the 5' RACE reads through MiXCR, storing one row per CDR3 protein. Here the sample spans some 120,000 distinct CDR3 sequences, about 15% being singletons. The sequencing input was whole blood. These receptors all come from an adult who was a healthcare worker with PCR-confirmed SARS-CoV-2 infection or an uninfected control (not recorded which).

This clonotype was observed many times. CDR3 sequence: CASTGDRGGTEAFF. DNA for the CDR3: TGTGCCAGCACCGGGGACAGGGGAGGCACTGAAGCTTTCTTT. This chain joins TRBV6-2 or TRBV6-3 and TRBJ1-1; 10 bases fit TRBD1. The germline gives CDR1 MNHEY, CDR2 SVGEGT. The CDR3 runs 14 residues. V lost 7 bases to trimming and J lost 4 bases; unmatched junction nucleotides: 6.

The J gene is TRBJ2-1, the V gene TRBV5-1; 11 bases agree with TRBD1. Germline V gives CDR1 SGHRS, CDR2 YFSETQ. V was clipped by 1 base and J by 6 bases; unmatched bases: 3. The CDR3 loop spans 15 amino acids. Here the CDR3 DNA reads TGCGCCAGCAGCTTGTCCGGGACAGGGGGCAATGAGCAGTTCTTC. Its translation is CASSLSGTGGNEQFF.

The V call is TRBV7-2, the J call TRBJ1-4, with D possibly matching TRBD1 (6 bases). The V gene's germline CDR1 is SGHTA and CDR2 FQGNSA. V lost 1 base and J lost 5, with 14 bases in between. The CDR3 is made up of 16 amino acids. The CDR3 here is CASSLESRQGNEKLFF. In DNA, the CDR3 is TGTGCCAGCAGCTTAGAGTCCAGGCAGGGGAATGAAAAACTGTTTTTT.

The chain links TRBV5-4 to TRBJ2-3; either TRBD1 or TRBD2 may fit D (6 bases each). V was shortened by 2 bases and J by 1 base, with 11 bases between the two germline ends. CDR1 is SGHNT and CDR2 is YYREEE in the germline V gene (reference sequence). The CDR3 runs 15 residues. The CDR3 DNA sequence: TGTGCCAGCAGCTTTGACGGGGGCCGCACAGATACGCAGTATTTT. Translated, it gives CASSFDGGRTDTQYF.

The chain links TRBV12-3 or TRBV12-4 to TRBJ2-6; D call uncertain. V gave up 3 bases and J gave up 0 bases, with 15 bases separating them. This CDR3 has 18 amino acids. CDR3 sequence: CASSFKGQLFSGANVLTF. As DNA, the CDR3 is TGTGCCAGCAGTTTTAAAGGTCAGCTCTTCTCTGGGGCCAACGTCCTGACTTTC.

This CDR3 is CASSYSAGLAGGLDTQYF. For the CDR3, the DNA is TGTGCCAGCAGTTACTCGGCTGGACTAGCGGGGGGGCTAGATACGCAGTATTTT. The chain combines TRBV6-5 with TRBJ2-3, with TRBD2 identical over 15 bases. CDR3 length: 18 residues. Unmatched junction bases numbered 6, after V lost 0 bases and J lost 5 bases. The germline V gene encodes CDR1 MNHEY and CDR2 SVGAGI.

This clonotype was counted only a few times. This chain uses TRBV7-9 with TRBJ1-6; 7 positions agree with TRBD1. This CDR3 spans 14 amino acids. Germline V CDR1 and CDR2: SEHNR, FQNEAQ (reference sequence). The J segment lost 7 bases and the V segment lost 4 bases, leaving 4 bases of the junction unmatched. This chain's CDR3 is CASSYGQENSPLHF. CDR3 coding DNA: TGTGCCAGCAGCTATGGACAGGAAAATTCACCCCTCCACTTT.

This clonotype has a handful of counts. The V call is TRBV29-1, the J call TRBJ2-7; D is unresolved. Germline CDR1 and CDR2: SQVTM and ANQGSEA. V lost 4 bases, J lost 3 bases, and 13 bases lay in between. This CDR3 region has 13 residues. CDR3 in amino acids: CSVARLLGYEQYF. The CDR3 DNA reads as TGCAGCGTTGCCAGACTCCTGGGCTACGAGCAGTACTTC.

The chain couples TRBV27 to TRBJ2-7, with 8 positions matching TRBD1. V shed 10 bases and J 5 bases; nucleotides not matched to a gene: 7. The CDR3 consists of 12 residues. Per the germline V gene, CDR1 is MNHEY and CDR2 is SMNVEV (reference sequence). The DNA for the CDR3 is TGTGCCACCGGACAGGGAGTCCACGAGCAGTACTTC. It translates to CATGQGVHEQYF.

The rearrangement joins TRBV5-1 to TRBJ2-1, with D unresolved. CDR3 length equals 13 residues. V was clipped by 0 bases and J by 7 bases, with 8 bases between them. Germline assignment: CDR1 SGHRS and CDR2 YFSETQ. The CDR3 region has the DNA TGCGCCAGCAGCTTGGCGGCAGCTAATGAGCAGTTCTTC. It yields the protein CASSLAAANEQFF.

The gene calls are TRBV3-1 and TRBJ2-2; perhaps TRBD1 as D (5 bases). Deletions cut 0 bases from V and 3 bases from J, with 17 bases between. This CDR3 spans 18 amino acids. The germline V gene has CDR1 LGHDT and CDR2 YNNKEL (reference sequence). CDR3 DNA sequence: TGTGCCAGCAGCCAAGACGCAGAAGGGGATTTGCACACCGGGGAGCTGTTTTTT. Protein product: CASSQDAEGDLHTGELFF.

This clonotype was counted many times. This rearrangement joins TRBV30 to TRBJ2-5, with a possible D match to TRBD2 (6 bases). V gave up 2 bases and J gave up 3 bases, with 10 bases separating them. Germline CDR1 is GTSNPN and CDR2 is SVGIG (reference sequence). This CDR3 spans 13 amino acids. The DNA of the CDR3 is TGTGCCTGGAGTCTTACTAGCAAAGAGACCCAGTACTTC. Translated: CAWSLTSKETQYF. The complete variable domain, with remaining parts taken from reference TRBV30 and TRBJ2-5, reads SQTIHQWPATLVQPVGSPLSLECTVEGTSNPNLYWYRQAAGRGLQLLFYSVGIGQISSEVPQNLSASRPQDRQFILSSKKLLLSDSGFYLCAWSLTSKETQYFGPGTRLLVL.

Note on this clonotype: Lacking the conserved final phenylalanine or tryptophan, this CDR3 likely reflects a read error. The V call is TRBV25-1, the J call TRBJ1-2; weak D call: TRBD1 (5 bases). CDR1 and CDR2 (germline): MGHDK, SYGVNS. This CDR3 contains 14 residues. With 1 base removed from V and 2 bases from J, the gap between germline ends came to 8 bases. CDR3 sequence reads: CASSEFRQNYGYTI. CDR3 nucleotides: TGTGCCAGCAGTGAATTCCGACAGAACTATGGCTACACCATC.

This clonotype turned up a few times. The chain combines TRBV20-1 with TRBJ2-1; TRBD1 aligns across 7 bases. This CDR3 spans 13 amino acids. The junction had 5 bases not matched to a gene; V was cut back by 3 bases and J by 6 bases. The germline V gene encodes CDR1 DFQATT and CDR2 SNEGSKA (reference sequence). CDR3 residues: CSARTGFGNEQFF. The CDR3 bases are TGCAGTGCTAGGACAGGGTTCGGCAATGAGCAGTTCTTC.

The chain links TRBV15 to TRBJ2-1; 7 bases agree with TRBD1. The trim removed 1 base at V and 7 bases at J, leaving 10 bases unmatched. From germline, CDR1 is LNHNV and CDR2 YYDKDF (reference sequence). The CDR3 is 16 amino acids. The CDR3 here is CATSRGFDRDWNEQFF. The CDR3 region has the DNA TGTGCCACCAGCAGAGGGTTCGACAGGGATTGGAATGAGCAGTTCTTC. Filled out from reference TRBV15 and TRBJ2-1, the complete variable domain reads DAMVIQNPRYQVTQFGKPVTLSCSQTLNHNVMYWYQQKSSQAPKLLFHYYDKDFNNEADTPDNFQSRRPNTSFCFLDIRSPGLGDTAMYLCATSRGFDRDWNEQFFGPGTRLTVL.

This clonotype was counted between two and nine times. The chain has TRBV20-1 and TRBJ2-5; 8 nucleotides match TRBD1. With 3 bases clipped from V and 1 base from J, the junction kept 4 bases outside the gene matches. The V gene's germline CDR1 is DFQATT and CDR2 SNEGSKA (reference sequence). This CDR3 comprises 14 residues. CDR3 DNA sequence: TGCAGTGCTAGCGGGACAGGAACCCAAGAGACCCAGTACTTC. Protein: CSASGTGTQETQYF.

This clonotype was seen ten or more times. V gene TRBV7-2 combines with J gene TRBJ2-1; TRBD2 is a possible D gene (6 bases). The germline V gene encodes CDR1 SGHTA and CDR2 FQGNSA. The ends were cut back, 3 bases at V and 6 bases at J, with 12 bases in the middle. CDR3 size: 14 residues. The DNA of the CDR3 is TGTGCCAGCAGCTTTTCGGTGGGGGGCAATGAGCAGTTCTTC. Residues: CASSFSVGGNEQFF.